This T cell receptor (beta chain) is from a study of blood T cell repertoires in COVID-19. Turning to the study itself: The cDNA or gDNA used as material had been derived from T cells, B-cell-depleted T cells, or PBMCs.

CDR3 length: 12 residues. Germline assignment: CDR1 MNHEY and CDR2 SVGAGI. V shed 7 bases and J 8 bases; nucleotides not matched to a gene: 5. Clones were sequenced by immunoSEQ multiplex PCR, and TCRdb holds only the in-frame ones, with some missing. The repertoire holds approximately 170,000 clones, with 80% to 90% as singletons. The receptor was isolated from a human donor in a cohort sampled during active COVID-19. V is TRBV6-5 and J is TRBJ1-2; 9 positions match TRBD1. Specimen: peripheral blood. In DNA form, the CDR3 reads TGTGCCAGCATGAGGACAGGGGAGGGCTACACCTTC. It is translated as CASMRTGEGYTF.